These 3 T cell receptor beta chains share one sample of origin, sequenced in a study of blood T cells in healthy people across ages. A second PCR, run for 7 to 11 cycles, used a sample-barcoded 5' primer plus a J-beta primer mix. TCRdb called the 5' RACE reads again in MiXCR, with one record for every CDR3 protein. The top ten hold roughly a tenth of the sample, which has approximately 960,000 distinct CDR3 sequences, approximately 32% seen once. This sample also appeared in a second study, on T cells of mothers and their children.

What was sequenced was blood. Receptors originate from a woman between 35 and 50 years old in good health.

This clonotype showed up just a few times. This chain uses TRBV28 with TRBJ2-1; a weak D match, TRBD1 (7 bases). Germline values: CDR1 MDHEN, CDR2 SYDVKM. The V and J ends lost 0 bases and 7 bases respectively, with 19 bases between them. The CDR3 has 17 amino acids. CDR3 region: CASSLWAGQPGENEQFF. In DNA form, the CDR3 reads TGTGCCAGCAGTTTATGGGCGGGACAGCCTGGTGAAAATGAGCAGTTCTTC.

Many counts were recorded for this clonotype. The rearrangement uses TRBV5-4 and TRBJ2-7; 7 nucleotides match TRBD2. Unmatched junction bases numbered 6, after V lost 5 bases and J lost 1 base. The CDR3 is 14 residues long. In germline, CDR1 is SGHNT, CDR2 YYREEE (reference sequence). CDR3 loop: CASSPWRESYEQYF. The CDR3, as DNA: TGTGCCAGCAGTCCCTGGCGGGAGTCCTACGAGCAGTACTTC.

This clonotype was counted many times. In DNA form, the CDR3 reads TGTGCCAGCAGTGGAGGGCCGACTCGCCAAGAGACCCAGTACTTC. Its translation is CASSGGPTRQETQYF. The J gene is TRBJ2-5, the V gene TRBV28, with D perhaps matching TRBD2 (6 bases). Per germline, CDR1 MDHEN and CDR2 SYDVKM. Trimming left V 5 bases short and J 1 base short, with 14 bases between. The CDR3 runs to 15 residues.